The clone carrying this TCR beta chain was seen only a few times. Its specificity is unknown. Whole blood that had not been fractionated was the source of extracted total RNA. These data come from a study of human T cells and chemical hapten exposure. Looking at the study overall: Slight volume differences across pooled libraries mainly accounted for varying per-sample TCR yields. The study's findings and limits: No change in TCRs above 1 in 1000 frequency was produced by DPC sensitization.

Authors' methods: Approximately 99,000 TCRs per sample was the median, with a range of about 20,000 to 700,000. TCRdb passed the 5' RACE reads through MiXCR, listing each CDR3 protein once. The V and J calls come from TCRdb's annotation, not from the publication. There are 150,000 or so distinct CDR3 sequences in the sample; about 4.3% occur only once, and under 1.5% lies in the top ten. This receptor was taken from a female donor in good health.

This chain's CDR3 is CAISDSGSIQYF. The CDR3 region has the DNA TGTGCCATCAGTGACAGCGGTTCTATTCAGTACTTC. The chain carries TRBV10-3 and TRBJ2-4; maybe TRBD2 (5 bases). V was clipped by 3 bases and J by 10 bases, with 10 bases between them. Germline CDR1 ENHRY, CDR2 SYGVKD. The CDR3 is 12 residues long.